This TCR beta chain was retrieved from a study of OX40 agonist ivuxolimab in advanced cancers. Whole-study results and caveats: On average, CD8+ T cells showed a greater number of expanded clones than CD4+.

The CDR3 sequence is 14 residues long. V dropped 8 bases and J dropped 3 bases, with 13 bases sitting between them. CDR1 MNHNY and CDR2 SVGAGI come from the germline V gene (reference sequence). Measured with immunoSEQ multiplex PCR; TCRdb has only the in-frame clones, and not every one. In the table there are 80,000 to 100,000 clones, around 88% of which are singletons. This clone was picked up one time. Its antigen remains unknown. The chain couples TRBV6-6 to TRBJ2-2; D may be TRBD1 (6 bases). Sequenced material: CD4+ or CD8+ T cells sorted from blood, taken in a trial of the OX40 agonist ivuxolimab. The receptor was derived from an adult with an advanced solid tumor such as melanoma, head and neck, liver or kidney cancer. This CDR3 reads CASLPSGDTGELFF. CDR3 sequence (DNA): TGTGCCAGCCTGCCCTCAGGGGACACCGGGGAGCTGTTTTTT.